The sequence of this T cell receptor beta chain was determined in a study of OX40 agonist ivuxolimab in advanced cancers. Looking at the study overall: Participants, around 80% male, averaged roughly 60 years of age, ranging from 23 to 79. There were three patients with partial responses, one having hepatocellular carcinoma and two cutaneous melanoma. General study results and limits: Some nonresponders likewise displayed low normalized T-cell clonal expansion. CD4+ T cells averaged fewer expanded clones than CD8+ T cells.

Clones were read by immunoSEQ multiplex PCR, and TCRdb kept only the in-frame ones, dropping some. The sample yields approximately 89,000 clones, around 90% seen once. This clone was found once. Its antigen is unknown. CDR1 is SGDLS, CDR2 YYNGEE, per germline. The CDR3 sequence is 16 residues long. V lost 0 bases and J lost 3; bases outside the gene matches: 5. The rearrangement uses TRBV9 and TRBJ1-1; 10 bases fit TRBD1. This receptor was obtained from an adult with an advanced solid tumor such as melanoma, head and neck, liver or kidney cancer. The sample in question was CD4+ or CD8+ T cells sorted from blood, obtained in a trial of the OX40 agonist ivuxolimab. The CDR3 is CASSVGQGAMYTEAFF. CDR3 DNA sequence: TGTGCCAGCAGCGTAGGACAGGGGGCGATGTACACTGAAGCTTTCTTT.